The entry below gives a single T cell receptor (beta chain) sequence along with its context. Its specificity is unknown. The CDR3 sequence is 15 residues long. With 4 bases clipped from V and 5 bases from J, the junction kept 4 bases outside the gene matches. The germline V gene encodes CDR1 MRHNA and CDR2 SNTAGT. This sample was taken from a study of cytomegalovirus exposure and HLA in healthy donors. The data were produced by immunoSEQ multiplex PCR, yet TCRdb's version contains in-frame clones alone and is incomplete. The sample lists 70,000 or so clones; 94% were seen once. Study results and caveats: In the roughly 130 validation repertoires, a later analysis found that first-cohort TCR clusters tended to co-occur.

The sequenced sample was PBMCs. The chain uses TRBV6-4 and TRBJ1-6; 8 bases are shared with TRBD1. This TCR came from a woman in her late teens or twenties in good health and CMV-seronegative. The CDR3 DNA follows: TGTGCCAGCAGTGCCGGACAGGGCGATAATTCACCCCTCCACTTT. As protein: CASSAGQGDNSPLHF.